Reported below is one TCR beta chain. Its antigen is not known. The same CDR3 can be traced to other DNA sequences in this sample. Terminally differentiated effector memory CD45RA+ cells were excluded by CCR7 positive selection of CD45RO-negative cells. Profiled with immunoSEQ multiplex PCR; TCRdb holds only in-frame clones, not every one. The table lists about 2.2 million clones, 85% to 95% of them singletons. This entry belongs to a study of shared clonotypes between healthy human individuals. Findings and limits, study-wide: The genetic and exposure-history diversity represented was limited by few donors. Shared across a few donors were 5% to 6% of the naive CD4 clonotypes.

The origin of this receptor is a man between 18 and 35 years old in good health. Some clones in this sample may be carry-over from other donors' samples. Material for sequencing was naive CD8+ T cells from PBMCs.

CDR3 amino acids: CASRQGYEQYF. The CDR3 region has the DNA TGTGCCAGCAGACAGGGTTACGAGCAGTACTTC. The chain joins TRBV6-1 to TRBJ2-7, with D maybe TRBD1 (6 bases). The CDR3 contains 11 residues. Germline CDR1 and CDR2: MNHNS and SASEGT. Deletions cut 6 bases from V and 4 bases from J, with 7 bases between.